This TCR beta chain was sequenced in a study of blood T cell repertoires in COVID-19. This clone was observed a single time. Sequencing used immunoSEQ multiplex PCR; TCRdb keeps in-frame clones, though not all of them. The table lists about 180,000 clones, 80% of them singletons. CDR1 SGHTA and CDR2 FQGNSA come from the germline V gene. V was shortened by 5 bases and J by 2 bases, with 13 bases between the two germline ends. The CDR3 contains 16 residues. Cohort assignment relied on participant-reported clinical history. This sequence was found in a man aged 55 to 70 who had been exposed to COVID-19. This sequence joins TRBV7-2 and TRBJ2-6; no clear D. Sequencing was performed on PBMCs or T cells enriched from blood (not recorded which). CDR3 in DNA: TGTGCCAGCAGCGCGGCGGAGCTCACTGGGGCCAACGTCCTGACTTTC. It specifies CASSAAELTGANVLTF.